Here is one T cell receptor beta chain with its context. Profiling relied on immunoSEQ multiplex PCR, and the TCRdb table lists in-frame clones only, not all of them. The table has over 120,000 clones, 84% seen once. This specimen comes from a study of blood T cell repertoires in COVID-19. Sequencing input: peripheral blood. The receptor's source is a human donor in a cohort sampled during active COVID-19.

CDR3 sequence: CASSFLGPTEAFF. CDR3 nucleotide sequence: TGTGCCAGCAGCTTCTTGGGCCCCACTGAAGCTTTCTTT. This chain uses TRBV7-2 with TRBJ1-1; D is unresolved. Trimming left V 3 bases short and J 4 bases short, with 9 bases between. The CDR3 runs to 13 residues. The germline V gene has CDR1 SGHTA and CDR2 FQGNSA.